The clone carrying this TCR beta chain was seen repeatedly, ten times or more. Its target is not known. These data come from a study of T cells in Graves' hyperthyroidism and ophthalmopathy. General study points: In blood, most of the thyroid clonotypes expanded above 0.001 were also present.

Diagnosis rested on symptoms, serum thyroxine and TRAb, thyroid ultrasound, and orbital computed tomography. Researchers amplified the TCR beta CDR3 regions from RNA transcripts. Initially, a first-round RT-PCR of the TCR CDR3 employed the HTBI primer set. Via MiXCR, TCRdb re-called the multiplex PCR reads, giving one row per CDR3 protein. The sample consists of 400,000 to 600,000 distinct CDR3 sequences, roughly 20% of them appearing once. The sequence came from a young man with Graves' hyperthyroidism. The sequenced sample consisted of blood.

The CDR3 sequence: CASSLGRGTNEQYF. The CDR3 region has the DNA TGTGCCAGCAGCTTAGGCCGGGGGACGAACGAGCAGTACTTC. V gene TRBV7-2 combines with J gene TRBJ2-7, with D maybe TRBD2 (6 bases). Trimming took 1 base from V and 5 from J, leaving 12 bases between them. Germline V gene sequence: CDR1 SGHTA, CDR2 FQGNSA. The length of the CDR3 is 14 residues.